These T cell receptor beta chains were read from a single sample in a study of control samples from healthy donors and cancer patients. Here immunoSEQ multiplex PCR was the method, and the copy in TCRdb shows in-frame clones only, minus some. The sample contains 55,000 to 65,000 clones, 70% to 90% of which appear only once. Sequenced sample: PBMCs. The receptors shown here come from a woman aged 60-75 years with lung cancer. Each CDR3 is given with its conserved first and last residue. A D gene is named only where the DNA matches it firmly. Clone size, where shown, is once, few, many, or a class for clones that have expanded.

NA,TRBJ1-1,NA,TRBV20-1,TGCAGTGCCCCAGCGACTGAAGCTTTCTTT,CSAPATEAFF
NA,TRBJ2-3,NA,TRBV9,TGTGCCAGCAGCGAGGGGGATACGCAGTATTTT,CASSEGDTQYF
NA,TRBJ1-5,NA,TRBV6-5,TGTGCCAGCACAGAAGGGGGGAATCAGCCCCAGCATTTT,CASTEGGNQPQHF
NA,TRBJ2-7,NA,TRBV10-3,TGTGCCATCAGTGAGTCGAGTGGGGGCGCCGGACATTACGAGCAGTACTTC,CAISESSGGAGHYEQYF
NA,TRBJ2-7,NA,TRBV3-1/TRBV3-2,TGTGCCAGCTCGTATAGCTCCTACGAGCAGTACTTC,CASSYSSYEQYF
TRBD1,TRBJ2-5,NA,TRBV7-2,TGTGCCAGCAGCGCCAACCGACAGGGGCGGACCCAGTACTTC,CASSANRQGRTQYF
NA,TRBJ2-2,NA,TRBV6-5,TGTGCCAGCAGGACCGGGACGGACAACACCGGGGAGCTGTTTTTT,CASRTGTDNTGELFF
NA,TRBJ1-1,NA,TRBV25-1,TGTGCCAGCAGGAAAACCGGGACAGAAGCTTTCTTT,CASRKTGTEAFF
TRBD1,TRBJ1-1,once,TRBV18,TGTGCCAGCTCACCACCTTCACAGGGGACGACTGAAGCTTTCTTT,CASSPPSQGTTEAFF
NA,TRBJ2-7,NA,TRBV4-2,TGTGCCAGCAGCCGTTCCGGACAGATCTACGAGCAGTACTTC,CASSRSGQIYEQYF
NA,TRBJ2-5,NA,TRBV19,TGTGCCAGTAGTACAGGCTGGCCAGGGGAAGAGACCCAGTACTTC,CASSTGWPGEETQYF
TRBD1,TRBJ1-3,NA,TRBV3-1/TRBV3-2,TGTGCCAGCAGGCCGAGACAGGGCTCTGGAAACACCATATATTTT,CASRPRQGSGNTIYF
NA,TRBJ1-1,once,TRBV11-2,TGTGCCAGCAGCTTACCGGGAGGAGCGGGGACTGAAGCTTTCTTT,CASSLPGGAGTEAFF
TRBD1,TRBJ2-2,few,TRBV10-3,TGTGCCATCAGTGATTGGGACAGATACACCGGGGAGCTGTTTTTT,CAISDWDRYTGELFF
NA,TRBJ2-1,NA,TRBV14,TGTGCCAGCAGCCAAGATTTGGGTTATGAGCAGTTCTTC,CASSQDLGYEQFF
TRBD1,TRBJ2-7,NA,TRBV6-2/TRBV6-3,TGTGCCAGCAGTTACGGAGGACAGGGTCACTCCTACGAGCAGTACTTC,CASSYGGQGHSYEQYF
NA,TRBJ2-1,NA,TRBV18,TGTGCCAGCTCACCCTGGGGGCAGGGGAATCAGGATGAGCAGTTCTTC,CASSPWGQGNQDEQFF
TRBD1,TRBJ2-7,once,TRBV5-1,TGCGCCAGCAGCATGAGGGCGGACAGGGGGCGATACGAGCAGTACTTC,CASSMRADRGRYEQYF
NA,TRBJ1-2,NA,TRBV9,TGTGCCAGCAGCGGAACCAGGCTCTATGGCTACACCTTC,CASSGTRLYGYTF
NA,TRBJ1-3,few,TRBV9,TGTGCCAGCAGCGTAGAAGTGGCAAGGAGGTCTGGAAACACCATATATTTT,CASSVEVARRSGNTIYF
TRBD2,TRBJ2-3,once,TRBV3-1/TRBV3-2,TGTGCCAGCAGCCGCCCTAGCGGGGTTAGCGTTACGCAGTATTTT,CASSRPSGVSVTQYF
NA,TRBJ1-1,NA,TRBV14,TGTGCCAGCAGCCAAGATTGGGGGCGCGGAGCTTTCTTT,CASSQDWGRGAFF
NA,TRBJ1-1,NA,TRBV27,TGTGCCAGCAAATTTAGTGGGGCGCGGAACACTGAAGCTTTCTTT,CASKFSGARNTEAFF
NA,TRBJ1-1,NA,TRBV10-2,TGCGCCAGCAGTGGGGCATGGACGCAGAACACTGAAGCTTTCTTT,CASSGAWTQNTEAFF
NA,TRBJ2-6,NA,TRBV27,TGTGCCAGCAGTTTATCGAAAGGGTTCCAATCTGGGGCCAACGTCCTGACTTTC,CASSLSKGFQSGANVLTF
NA,TRBJ1-2,once,TRBV6-5,TGTGCCAGCACCGAACAGGGAACGAGTGGCTACACCTTC,CASTEQGTSGYTF
TRBD1,TRBJ2-7,NA,TRBV12-3/TRBV12-4,TGTGCCAGCAGTTCTGGACAGGGAAGGGGACAGTACTTC,CASSSGQGRGQYF
NA,TRBJ1-1,NA,TRBV7-6,TGTGCCAGCAGCTTATCGGGTAGCCCTGAAGCTTTCTTT,CASSLSGSPEAFF
NA,TRBJ1-2,NA,TRBV27,TGTGCCAGCAGTGACCCGGGCTATGGCTACACCTTC,CASSDPGYGYTF
NA,TRBJ1-4,NA,TRBV7-9,TGTGCCAGCAGCTCTCGGTTGGGGCCTGTAACTAATGAAAAACTGTTTTTT,CASSSRLGPVTNEKLFF
NA,TRBJ1-4,NA,TRBV25-1,TGTGCCAGCAGTGGAGCGGCGTTTGCAACTAATGAAAAACTGTTTTTT,CASSGAAFATNEKLFF
TRBD1,TRBJ1-2,few,TRBV7-9,TGTGCCAGCACCATGACAGGGGTTACTTATGGCTACACCTTC,CASTMTGVTYGYTF
NA,TRBJ2-2,once,TRBV5-1,TGCGCCAGCAGCCGGATCGGCGGGACAGAGAACACCGGGGAGCTGTTTTTT,CASSRIGGTENTGELFF
TRBD2,TRBJ2-5,once,TRBV5-1,TGCGCCAGCAGCTCAGGACTAGCGGTACCTCAAGAGACCCAGTACTTC,CASSSGLAVPQETQYF
NA,TRBJ2-4,NA,TRBV3-1/TRBV3-2,TGTGCCAGCAGCCATCAGGCTCTAGCCAAAAACATTCAGTACTTC,CASSHQALAKNIQYF
NA,TRBJ2-5,NA,TRBV15,TGTGCCACCAGCAGAGTAGGGCTGGGGGCCGGGGAGACCCAGTACTTC,CATSRVGLGAGETQYF
TRBD2,TRBJ2-1,NA,TRBV5-1,TGCGCCAGCAGCTTAACTAGCGGGGACCGTCAAGAGCAGTTCTTC,CASSLTSGDRQEQFF
TRBD2,TRBJ2-2,NA,TRBV3-1/TRBV3-2,TGTGCCAGCAGCCACACACCCGGGAGTAGCGGGGGCCTGAACACCGGGGAGCTGTTTTTT,CASSHTPGSSGGLNTGELFF
NA,TRBJ2-7,NA,TRBV27,TGTGCCAGCAGTTTTGGTAGAAAAGGGGGAACCTACGAGCAGTACTTC,CASSFGRKGGTYEQYF
TRBD1,TRBJ2-5,NA,TRBV9,TGTGCCAGCAGCCCAAGCCCGACAGGGCAAGAGACCCAGTACTTC,CASSPSPTGQETQYF
NA,TRBJ1-5,NA,TRBV28,TGTGCCAGCAGCCCACCGCAGGAGAATCAGCCCCAGCATTTT,CASSPPQENQPQHF
NA,TRBJ1-2,few,TRBV5-6,TGTGCCAGCAGCGTTTCAGGGGCTCATGGCTACACCTTC,CASSVSGAHGYTF
NA,TRBJ2-1,NA,TRBV7-8,TGTGCCAGCAGCTTAGCCCAGTTTGACAATGAGCAGTTCTTC,CASSLAQFDNEQFF
TRBD2,TRBJ2-5,NA,TRBV5-4,TGTGCCAGCAGCTTCTCTCTAGCGGGGGCCCAAGAGACCCAGTACTTC,CASSFSLAGAQETQYF
NA,TRBJ1-5,NA,TRBV2,TGTGCCAGCACCCTCCGAGGACTCTCGGGCAATCAGCCCCAGCATTTT,CASTLRGLSGNQPQHF